The 4 T cell receptor beta chains presented below share a single source sample, sequenced in a study of cytomegalovirus exposure and HLA in healthy donors. PCR was performed using 60 Vbeta and 13 Jbeta primers. Produced via immunoSEQ multiplex PCR; TCRdb's table is partial and in-frame only. The sample has approximately 93,000 clones; the top ten hold under 4.5%. The sample comprised PBMCs. All receptors come from a woman between 25 and 40 years old in good health and CMV-seronegative.

The V gene is TRBV19, the J gene TRBJ1-6; D uncertain. The CDR3 length is 15 residues. From germline, CDR1 is LNHDA and CDR2 SQIVND (reference sequence). Trimming took off 3 bases at V and 7 bases at J, with 13 bases between the two ends. The CDR3 here is CASSIVEGINSPLHF. The DNA for the CDR3 is TGTGCCAGTAGTATTGTCGAGGGAATCAATTCACCCCTCCACTTT. Full variable domain (remainder filled in from reference TRBV19 and TRBJ1-6): DGGITQSPKYLFRKEGQNVTLSCEQNLNHDAMYWYRQDPGQGLRLIYYSQIVNDFQKGDIAEGYSVSREKKESFPLTVTSAQKNPTAFYLCASSIVEGINSPLHFGNGTRLTVT.

The J gene is TRBJ2-1, the V gene TRBV7-2, with 7 bases fitting TRBD2. The V gene's germline CDR1 is SGHTA and CDR2 FQGNSA. After removal of 3 bases from V and 2 bases from J, the junction contained 1 base not matched to a gene. This CDR3 has 14 amino acids. The DNA for the CDR3 is TGTGCCAGCAGCTTCGCGGGGGCCTACAATGAGCAGTTCTTC. Protein: CASSFAGAYNEQFF.

The genes are TRBV7-9 and TRBJ2-3; tentatively, D is TRBD2 (7 bases). Germline lookup yields CDR1 SEHNR and CDR2 FQNEAQ (reference sequence). The CDR3 runs to 15 residues. Trimming shortened V by 1 base and J by 1 base, and 9 bases separated the two germline ends. CDR3 sequence: CASSLVGGGTDTQYF. CDR3 bases: TGTGCCAGCAGCTTAGTAGGGGGGGGCACAGATACGCAGTATTTT. Drawing the rest from reference TRBV7-9 and TRBJ2-3, the complete variable domain is DTGVSQNPRHKITKRGQNVTFRCDPISEHNRLYWYRQTLGQGPEFLTYFQNEAQLEKSRLLSDRFSAERPKGSFSTLEIQRTEQGDSAMYLCASSLVGGGTDTQYFGPGTRLTVL.

V is TRBV18 and J is TRBJ1-3; 7 bases match TRBD1. The CDR3 sequence is 15 residues long. After removal of 7 bases from V and 5 bases from J, the junction contained 11 bases not matched to a gene. The V gene's germline CDR1 is KGHSH and CDR2 LQKENI. This CDR3 is CASFTHPGQRNTIYF. The CDR3 DNA is TGTGCCAGCTTCACCCATCCGGGACAGAGAAACACCATATATTTT.